The next 16 T cell receptor beta chains were all read from a single sample in a study of blood T cell repertoires in COVID-19. Sequencing was performed with immunoSEQ multiplex PCR; in TCRdb, only in-frame clones are kept and a portion is missing. The table lists a few hundred thousand clones, roughly nine tenths of them singletons. Material for sequencing was PBMCs or T cells enriched from blood (not recorded which). The receptors derive from a woman aged 45-60 years who had been exposed to COVID-19.

The J gene is TRBJ2-7, the V gene TRBV5-1; D possibly corresponds to TRBD2 (6 bases). This CDR3 has 14 amino acids. Germline assignment: CDR1 SGHRS and CDR2 YFSETQ. Trimming took 1 base from V and 0 from J, leaving 8 bases between them. Here the CDR3 reads CASSLSGGSYEQYF. The CDR3 region has the DNA TGCGCCAGCAGCTTGTCCGGGGGCTCCTACGAGCAGTACTTC. Drawing the rest from reference TRBV5-1 and TRBJ2-7, the complete variable domain is KAGVTQTPRYLIKTRGQQVTLSCSPISGHRSVSWYQQTPGQGLQFLFEYFSETQRNKGNFPGRFSGRQFSNSRSEMNVSTLELGDSALYLCASSLSGGSYEQYFGPGTRLTVT.

This clone came up once. The gene calls are TRBV7-2 and TRBJ2-2; 10 bases are a match to TRBD1. The CDR3 runs 18 residues. Per the germline V gene, CDR1 is SGHTA and CDR2 is FQGNSA. Trimming cost V 3 bases and J 2 bases; bases outside gene matches: 9. The CDR3 DNA follows: TGTGCCAGCAGCTTGAAGACAGGGGGCTGGGGAAACACCGGGGAGCTGTTTTTT. Protein sequence: CASSLKTGGWGNTGELFF.

The CDR3: CASSILGGVQETQYF. The CDR3 nucleotides are TGTGCCAGCAGCATCCTGGGGGGGGTACAAGAGACCCAGTACTTC. The chain is built from TRBV7-6 and TRBJ2-5, with 7 bases fitting TRBD2. Trimming took 5 bases from V and 2 from J; bases not matched to a gene: 8. CDR1 SGHVS and CDR2 FNYEAQ come from the germline V gene. The CDR3 totals 15 residues.

The chain joins TRBV27 to TRBJ1-3; no clear D. Per the germline V gene, CDR1 is MNHEY and CDR2 is SMNVEV (reference sequence). The CDR3 totals 15 residues. Trimming removed 4 bases at V and 6 bases at J, with 16 bases between. The CDR3 is CASSSWRHDPNTIYF. The CDR3 nucleotides read TGTGCCAGCAGTTCATGGAGGCACGATCCAAACACCATATATTTT.

The gene calls are TRBV18 and TRBJ2-3; D possibly corresponds to TRBD1 (6 bases). The CDR3 totals 13 residues. V lost 2 bases to trimming and J lost 4 bases, with 7 bases between them. Looked up from germline, CDR1 is KGHSH and CDR2 is LQKENI. CDR3 residues: CASSPNRADTQYF. The CDR3 DNA reads as TGTGCCAGCTCACCAAACAGGGCAGATACGCAGTATTTT. Full variable domain (missing parts from reference TRBV18 and TRBJ2-3): NAGVMQNPRHLVRRRGQEARLRCSPMKGHSHVYWYRQLPEEGLKFMVYLQKENIIDESGMPKERFSAEFPKEGPSILRIQQVVRGDSAAYFCASSPNRADTQYFGPGTRLTVL.

This clone was seen only once. The V and J genes are TRBV5-1 and TRBJ2-5; D gene unclear. The CDR3 covers 17 residues. Germline V gives CDR1 SGHRS, CDR2 YFSETQ. The V and J ends lost 0 bases and 1 base respectively, with 16 bases between them. The CDR3 DNA reads as TGCGCCAGCAGCTTGGGGTCTAGTTCATTCGTCCAAGAGACCCAGTACTTC. It codes for CASSLGSSSFVQETQYF.

The CDR3 nucleotides are TGCGCCAGCAGCCAAACCCAGGCAACCGTGAGTTCACCCCTCCACTTT. It is translated as CASSQTQATVSSPLHF. V gene TRBV4-1 combines with J gene TRBJ1-6; D remains unclear. The V end was cut by 2 bases, the J end by 9 bases, with 17 bases between. The length of the CDR3 is 16 residues. CDR1 is MGHRA, CDR2 YSYEKL, per germline.

The chain employs TRBV30 and TRBJ2-5, with 7 bases that match TRBD1. CDR1 and CDR2 from the germline V gene are GTSNPN and SVGIG (reference sequence). The V gene end was trimmed by 3 bases and the J gene end by 0 bases; junction bases not matched to a gene: 4. The CDR3 covers 14 residues. CDR3 region: CAWSAGGYQETQYF. The CDR3, as DNA: TGTGCCTGGAGCGCAGGGGGTTACCAAGAGACCCAGTACTTC.

V usage is TRBV19 and J usage is TRBJ1-4, with 7 bases aligning to TRBD1. The junction had 6 bases not matched to a gene; V was cut back by 1 base and J by 4 bases. The CDR3 is 16 amino acids. Germline loops: CDR1 LNHDA, CDR2 SQIVND (reference sequence). DNA of the CDR3: TGTGCCAGTAGTATAGGTTTGGGACAGAGTAATGAAAAACTGTTTTTT. Translation gives CASSIGLGQSNEKLFF.

The chain has TRBV6-5 and TRBJ2-1; the D gene is possibly TRBD2 (6 bases). Deletions cut 6 bases from V and 7 bases from J, with 13 bases between. Germline loops: CDR1 MNHEY, CDR2 SVGAGI. The CDR3 has 13 residues. CDR3 nucleotides: TGTGCCAGCAGGGGCGGGAAGCTTAATGAGCAGTTCTTC. This encodes CASRGGKLNEQFF.

The CDR3 DNA sequence: TGTGCCAGCAGCTTAGAACAGGGGAGCAATGAGCAGTTCTTC. Its protein product is CASSLEQGSNEQFF. The chain employs TRBV7-9 and TRBJ2-1; TRBD1 matches 7 bases. The V and J ends lost 1 base and 6 bases, in that order; junction bases with no gene match: 3. CDR1 is SEHNR, CDR2 FQNEAQ, per germline (reference sequence). This CDR3 region has 14 residues.

The genes are TRBV11-2 and TRBJ2-3, with 10 positions matching TRBD1. CDR3 length: 17 amino acids. After removal of 5 bases from V and 3 bases from J, the junction contained 11 bases not matched to a gene. Germline V gene sequence: CDR1 SGHAT, CDR2 FQNNGV. CDR3: CASSPREDRGLTDTQYF. The CDR3 DNA sequence: TGTGCCAGCAGCCCCCGGGAGGACAGGGGGTTGACAGATACGCAGTATTTT.

The chain links TRBV28 to TRBJ2-6; D unclear. Germline V gene sequence: CDR1 MDHEN, CDR2 SYDVKM. Trimming pared 8 bases from V and 1 base from J, leaving 12 bases between. The length of the CDR3 is 15 residues. In DNA form, the CDR3 reads TGTGCCAGCGGCCCGCACAGTTCTGGGGCCAACGTCCTGACTTTC. It encodes CASGPHSSGANVLTF.

The J gene is TRBJ2-3, the V gene TRBV7-8; D remains ambiguous. Germline CDR1 SGHVS, CDR2 FQNEAQ. The CDR3 sequence is 14 residues long. Trimming stripped 2 bases from V and 5 bases from J, with 11 bases between. CDR3 sequence reads: CASSLNTALDTQYF. For the CDR3, the DNA is TGTGCCAGCAGCTTAAATACAGCCTTAGATACGCAGTATTTT.

V gene TRBV28 combines with J gene TRBJ2-7, with D possibly TRBD2 on 5 matching bases. The CDR3 is made up of 12 amino acids. Germline V gives CDR1 MDHEN, CDR2 SYDVKM. V lost 3 bases and J 3 bases, leaving 6 bases between the germline ends. CDR3 nucleotides: TGTGCCAGCAGTTTTGAGGGCTACGAGCAGTACTTC. Translated, it gives CASSFEGYEQYF.

Worth noting for this clone: The germline gene is not matched at one end of the junction; a read error may be the cause. The chain couples TRBV6-1 to TRBJ1-5, with D unclear. Germline CDR1 MNHNS, CDR2 SASEGT. The length of the CDR3 is 15 residues. The CDR3 DNA follows: TGTGCCAGCAGAGAAGGCAGGCCCGGCAATCAGCCCCAGCATTTT. Translated, it gives CASREGRPGNQPQHF.